These 21 T cell receptor beta chains share one sample of origin, sequenced in a study of blood T cells in healthy people across ages. A J-beta primer mix and a sample-barcoded 5' primer were used in a second PCR of roughly 6 to 12 cycles. One entry per CDR3 protein results from TCRdb running MiXCR on the 5' RACE reads. Among around 1.7 million distinct CDR3 sequences listed, 28% were seen once. The specimen was blood. All receptors come from a woman in her thirties in good health.

Only a few counts were recorded for this clonotype. This rearrangement joins TRBV7-2 to TRBJ2-2; 10 positions match TRBD2. The CDR3 loop spans 15 amino acids. V gave up 3 bases and J gave up 3 bases; unmatched junction bases: 1. The germline CDR1 and CDR2 sequences are SGHTA and FQGNSA. The CDR3 coding sequence is TGTGCCAGCAGCTTTAGCGGGAGGCACACCGGGGAGCTGTTTTTT. This sequence encodes CASSFSGRHTGELFF.

The J gene is TRBJ2-3, the V gene TRBV5-6, with D possibly matching TRBD1 (6 bases). This CDR3 comprises 16 residues. Trimming shortened V by 0 bases and J by 5 bases, and 16 bases separated the two germline ends. Germline lookup yields CDR1 SGHDT and CDR2 YYEEEE. The DNA for the CDR3 is TGTGCCAGCAGCTTGGTGACCGGGACATCTCTAGATACGCAGTATTTT. It is translated as CASSLVTGTSLDTQYF.

The table lists this clonotype with many counts. This rearrangement joins TRBV28 to TRBJ2-7; D possibly corresponds to TRBD1 (6 bases). Germline CDR1 MDHEN, CDR2 SYDVKM. This CDR3 has 12 amino acids. Trimming removed 7 bases at V and 12 bases at J, with 19 bases between. CDR3 nucleotides: TGTGCCAGCACCAGAATCACAGGGTTTTTGTACTTC. Its protein product is CASTRITGFLYF. Full variable domain (outside the CDR3, taken from reference TRBV28 and TRBJ2-7): DVKVTQSSRYLVKRTGEKVFLECVQDMDHENMFWYRQDPGLGLRLIYFSYDVKMKEKGDIPEGYSVSREKKERFSLILESASTNQTSMYLCASTRITGFLYFGPGTRLTVT.

The chain recombines TRBV9 with TRBJ2-7; TRBD2 agrees at 9 bases. The CDR3 sequence is 17 residues long. V was pared by 4 bases and J by 3 bases, with 14 bases of the junction left unmatched. In germline, CDR1 is SGDLS, CDR2 YYNGEE. The CDR3 region has the DNA TGTGCCAGCAGCCTTAGCGGGAGTAGGGATCGGTTCTACGAGCAGTACTTC. Encoded protein: CASSLSGSRDRFYEQYF.

This clonotype appeared once. This chain connects TRBV6-5 to TRBJ2-3, with 8 bases lining up with TRBD1. The germline gives CDR1 MNHEY, CDR2 SVGAGI. This CDR3 contains 14 residues. The V gene end was trimmed by 5 bases and the J gene end by 5 bases; junction bases not matched to a gene: 6. The CDR3 sequence is CASSPGGEEDTQYF. CDR3 nucleotides: TGTGCCAGCAGTCCAGGGGGCGAGGAAGATACGCAGTATTTT.

The chain joins TRBV6-5 to TRBJ2-1, with D perhaps TRBD2 (6 bases). Germline lookup yields CDR1 MNHEY and CDR2 SVGAGI. Trimming removed 6 bases from V and 4 bases from J, with 16 bases in between. This CDR3 comprises 15 residues. CDR3 DNA sequence: TGTGCCAGCAGGCCTACTAGCACTAAATACAATGAGCAGTTCTTC. Translation gives CASRPTSTKYNEQFF.

This clonotype appeared a few times. This chain uses TRBV4-1 with TRBJ2-6; TRBD1 matches at 7 bases. CDR1 is MGHRA and CDR2 is YSYEKL in the germline V gene. The ends lost 4 bases at V and 1 base at J; junction bases unmatched: 7. The CDR3 runs to 17 residues. The CDR3 DNA is TGCGCCAGCAGCCTGGGACAGAGGAAGTCTGGGGCCAACGTCCTGACTTTC. As protein: CASSLGQRKSGANVLTF.

The chain carries TRBV6-5 and TRBJ2-4, with D hard to call. The CDR3 has 11 residues. The germline CDR1 and CDR2 sequences are MNHEY and SVGAGI. Trimming took off 6 bases at V and 9 bases at J, with 9 bases between the two ends. The CDR3 protein is CASSDGPIQYF. The CDR3 region has the DNA TGTGCCAGCAGCGACGGCCCCATTCAGTACTTC.

The chain carries TRBV5-1 and TRBJ1-4, with a possible D match to TRBD1 (5 bases). Looked up from germline, CDR1 is SGHRS and CDR2 is YFSETQ. The V gene lost 4 bases and the J gene lost 6 bases, with 19 bases spanning the gap. The CDR3 sequence is 16 residues long. The CDR3 is CASSPGHGENHEKLFF. CDR3 nucleotides: TGCGCCAGCAGCCCCGGACATGGGGAGAATCATGAAAAACTGTTTTTT.

This chain uses TRBV28 with TRBJ2-5, with D maybe TRBD1 (6 bases). The J call may be wrong; the DNA end is better matched by TRBJ2-7. The CDR3 runs 14 residues. Germline V lookup: CDR1 MDHEN, CDR2 SYDVKM. The CDR3 sequence is CASSRRGDVYEQYF. CDR3 DNA sequence: TGTGCCAGCAGCCGCAGGGGTGACGTCTACGAGCAGTACTTC.

The chain employs TRBV12-3 or TRBV12-4 and TRBJ1-5, with D unclear. The CDR3 is made up of 15 amino acids. The V end lost 6 bases, the J end lost 3 bases, and 15 bases lay between the germline ends. The CDR3 here is CASSLGQVNNQPQHF. The DNA of the CDR3 is TGTGCCAGCAGCTTGGGCCAGGTAAACAATCAGCCCCAGCATTTT.

This clonotype has ten or more counts. The genes are TRBV11-2 and TRBJ2-3; D gene unclear. This CDR3 region has 12 residues. Trimming cost V 3 bases and J 6 bases, with 7 bases left between them. Per the germline V gene, CDR1 is SGHAT and CDR2 is FQNNGV. DNA for the CDR3: TGTGCCAGCAGCTTTGTTGGGGATACGCAGTATTTT. Translation: CASSFVGDTQYF.

CDR3 region: CASSLGMGSAEPQETQYF. In DNA form, the CDR3 reads TGTGCCAGCAGCTTAGGCATGGGGTCAGCAGAGCCCCAAGAGACCCAGTACTTC. V is TRBV7-2 and J is TRBJ2-5; D is ambiguous. This CDR3 region has 18 residues. Germline loops: CDR1 SGHTA, CDR2 FQGNSA. The V end lost 1 base, the J end lost 1 base, and 19 bases lay between the germline ends. Full variable domain (rest looked up from reference TRBV7-2 and TRBJ2-5): GAGVSQSPSNKVTEKGKDVELRCDPISGHTALYWYRQSLGQGLEFLIYFQGNSAPDKSGLPSDRFSAERTGGSVSTLTIQRTQQEDSAVYLCASSLGMGSAEPQETQYFGPGTRLLVL.

Written as DNA, the CDR3 is TGCGCCAGCAGCCCAACACCCGGTATTGACACTGAAGCTTTCTTT. It specifies CASSPTPGIDTEAFF. The V call is TRBV4-3, the J call TRBJ1-1; D is unresolved. Germline V CDR1 and CDR2: LGHNA, YSLEER. V gave up 4 bases and J gave up 3 bases, with 15 bases separating them. The CDR3 is 15 amino acids.

This clonotype has more than one count but fewer than ten. The gene calls are TRBV20-1 and TRBJ2-3; unclear D gene. CDR1 is DFQATT and CDR2 is SNEGSKA in the germline V gene (reference sequence). V was pared by 2 bases and J by 4 bases, with 10 bases between. The CDR3 length is 13 residues. CDR3 in DNA: TGCAGTGCTAGATATCCCCTCCCAGATACGCAGTATTTT. Encoded protein: CSARYPLPDTQYF.

This clonotype was seen a single time. This chain connects TRBV7-2 to TRBJ2-4; 9 nucleotides align to TRBD1. Per germline, CDR1 SGHTA and CDR2 FQGNSA. The ends lost 3 bases at V and 7 bases at J; junction bases unmatched: 7. The CDR3 contains 15 residues. Here the CDR3 reads CASSLPGQGVNIQYF. DNA of the CDR3: TGTGCCAGCAGCTTGCCGGGACAGGGAGTGAACATTCAGTACTTC. Drawing the rest from reference TRBV7-2 and TRBJ2-4, the complete variable domain is GAGVSQSPSNKVTEKGKDVELRCDPISGHTALYWYRQSLGQGLEFLIYFQGNSAPDKSGLPSDRFSAERTGGSVSTLTIQRTQQEDSAVYLCASSLPGQGVNIQYFGAGTRLSVL.

This clonotype has a handful of counts. The V gene is TRBV3-1, the J gene TRBJ2-1; maybe TRBD2 (7 bases). The CDR3 is 16 residues long. In germline, CDR1 is LGHDT, CDR2 YNNKEL (reference sequence). V was shortened by 4 bases and J by 7 bases, with 20 bases between the two germline ends. CDR3 nucleotide sequence: TGTGCCAGCAGCCTCGACCGGGGGGCTCTTTATAATGAGCAGTTCTTC. It translates to CASSLDRGALYNEQFF.

This clonotype has a handful of counts. The rearrangement joins TRBV12-3 or TRBV12-4 to TRBJ2-6; tentative D call: TRBD2 (6 bases). V was trimmed by 6 bases and J by 0 bases, leaving 15 bases between them. CDR3 length: 17 residues. CDR3 loop: CASSPRGSISGANVLTF. For the CDR3, the DNA is TGTGCCAGCAGCCCTCGGGGGTCCATCTCTGGGGCCAACGTCCTGACTTTC.

This clonotype was recorded a few times. The rearrangement links TRBV10-3 to TRBJ1-3, with D possibly being TRBD1 (6 bases). This CDR3 is 14 amino acids long. CDR1 is ENHRY, CDR2 SYGVKD, per germline. V was trimmed by 7 bases and J by 2 bases, leaving 12 bases between them. The CDR3 bases are TGTGCCATCACCGGAACAGGGACTGGAAACACCATATATTTT. Encoded protein: CAITGTGTGNTIYF.

The chain combines TRBV24-1 with TRBJ2-5; D unresolved. V gave up 8 bases and J gave up 3 bases, with 24 bases separating them. Germline-derived CDR1 and CDR2 are KGHDR and SFDVKD. CDR3 length equals 17 residues. In nucleotides, the CDR3 is TGTGCCACCACCACAGCGTTTCTACCGCATAAAAAAGAGACCCAGTACTTC. It yields the protein CATTTAFLPHKKETQYF.

The rearrangement joins TRBV5-6 to TRBJ2-1; either TRBD1 or TRBD2 may supply D (5 bases each). Trimming removed 0 bases at V and 5 bases at J, with 12 bases between. This CDR3 contains 15 residues. Looked up from germline, CDR1 is SGHDT and CDR2 is YYEEEE. CDR3 region: CASSLGGEGDNEQFF. CDR3 sequence (DNA): TGTGCCAGCAGCTTGGGAGGGGAAGGGGACAATGAGCAGTTCTTC.